The sequence of this T cell receptor (beta chain) was determined in a study of T cell changes during pregnancy in multiple sclerosis. Sequenced by immunoSEQ multiplex PCR; TCRdb stores in-frame clones only, minus some. The table includes some 74,000 clones, roughly 92% detected once. CDR3 length: 13 amino acids. Germline CDR1 SGHAT, CDR2 FQNNGV. V lost 7 bases, J lost 5 bases, and 7 bases stayed unmatched. The gene calls are TRBV11-2 and TRBJ1-2; 7 bases map to TRBD1. Sequencing used peripheral blood, obtained after pregnancy. This receptor was identified in a female donor in good health, enrolled as a control in a pregnancy study. CDR3 bases: TGTGCCAGCACCTCCGGACAGGTTTATGGCTACACCTTC. Protein sequence: CASTSGQVYGYTF.